This TCR beta chain comes out of a study of identical twins. Findings of the study overall: For zero-insertion analyses, partial confounding could come from invariant MAIT and iNKT cells.

TCRdb analysed the 5' RACE reads with MiXCR anew, one entry per CDR3 protein. The sample contains approximately 700,000 distinct CDR3 sequences, roughly 20% of which appear only once. As regards this clonotype: The antigen remains undetermined.

The ends were cut back, 6 bases at V and 9 bases at J, with 18 bases in the middle. This CDR3 contains 14 residues. CDR1 MNHEY and CDR2 SMNVEV come from the germline V gene (reference sequence). This sample was shared with a second study, whose subject was T cells expressing NK-cell markers. That investigation notes: Obtained from sorted CD3+CD56+NKG2C+, CD3+CD56+NKG2C- and CD3+CD56-NKG2C+ T cells were the TCR beta repertoires. Dominance of the CD3+CD56-NKG2C+ fraction by these clonotypes also held in several donors.

The receptor comes from a woman between 18 and 29 years old in good health. Sequenced input: PBMCs. The rearrangement joins TRBV27 to TRBJ2-1; D is undetermined. The CDR3 region is CASRPGLQPSEQFF. The CDR3 nucleotides read TGTGCCAGCAGGCCGGGCCTCCAGCCCAGTGAGCAGTTCTTC.